A selection of T cell receptor beta chains follows, all from one sample in a study of blood T cell repertoires in COVID-19. Sequenced by immunoSEQ multiplex PCR; TCRdb stores in-frame clones only, minus some. Found here are over 150,000 clones, approximately 80% of them singletons; the top ten hold around 8.4%. What was sequenced was peripheral blood. These receptors originate from a woman older than 75 with active or convalescent COVID-19. The CDR3 runs from the conserved cysteine through the conserved F or W. D genes are given only for firm matches. Some rows have no size entry. The others give once, few or many, or a class for an expanded clone.

cdr3_aa,cdr3_nt,j_call,d_call,clone_size,v_call
CASSQERRQASGNTIYF,TGCGCCAGCAGCCAAGAACGTCGACAGGCCTCTGGAAACACCATATATTTT,TRBJ1-3,.,.,TRBV4-3
CASSSLLGKLFF,TGTGCCAGCAGCTCGCTCCTAGGAAAACTGTTTTTT,TRBJ1-4,.,.,TRBV7-9
CASKGGTEAFF,TGTGCCAGCAAGGGAGGGACTGAAGCTTTCTTT,TRBJ1-1,.,.,TRBV11-3
CSVNDGGEAFF,TGCAGCGTTAATGACGGGGGGGAAGCTTTCTTT,TRBJ1-1,.,.,TRBV29-1
CASSDRRNTIYF,TGTGCCAGCAGCGACAGAAGAAACACCATATATTTT,TRBJ1-3,.,once,TRBV11-2
CAWSLPTLAQETQYF,TGTGCCTGGAGCCTACCGACACTGGCCCAAGAGACCCAGTACTTC,TRBJ2-5,.,.,TRBV30
CASSLAAGRGSSYEQYF,TGCGCCAGCAGCTTGGCCGCAGGCAGGGGATCCTCCTACGAGCAGTACTTC,TRBJ2-7,.,.,TRBV5-1
CASSARGRGTEAFF,TGTGCCAGTAGTGCCAGGGGGCGCGGGACTGAAGCTTTCTTT,TRBJ1-1,TRBD1,.,TRBV19
CASSLPGTNRGETQYF,TGCGCCAGCAGCCTACCGGGTACCAATAGGGGAGAGACCCAGTACTTC,TRBJ2-5,.,.,TRBV5-1
CASSYSASISGDTQYF,TGTGCCAGCAGTTACTCCGCTTCGATCTCGGGAGATACGCAGTATTTT,TRBJ2-3,.,few,TRBV6-5
CASSQPSGGETEAFF,TGCGCCAGCAGCCAGCCTTCAGGGGGCGAGACTGAAGCTTTCTTT,TRBJ1-1,TRBD1,.,TRBV4-1
CSVETGQGYGYTF,TGCAGCGTTGAAACGGGACAGGGATATGGCTACACCTTC,TRBJ1-2,TRBD1,.,TRBV29-1
CASSPRGGAYEKLFF,TGTGCCAGCAGCCCCCGGGGGGGGGCTTATGAAAAACTGTTTTTT,TRBJ1-4,.,.,TRBV7-6
CASSTSLNTGELFF,TGTGCCAGCAGTACCTCACTGAACACCGGGGAGCTGTTTTTT,TRBJ2-2,.,once,TRBV6-6
CASSSGTGNEKLFF,TGTGCCAGCAGTTCTGGGACAGGGAATGAAAAACTGTTTTTT,TRBJ1-4,TRBD1,.,TRBV28
CASTPLDPIEPLHF,TGTGCCAGCACCCCTCTAGACCCGATCGAACCCCTCCACTTT,TRBJ1-6,.,.,TRBV27
CASSSDRGGNTIYF,TGCGCCAGCAGCAGTGACAGGGGCGGAAACACCATATATTTT,TRBJ1-3,TRBD1,.,TRBV5-1
CASSQDPLNEKLFF,TGTGCCAGCAGCCAAGACCCCCTGAATGAAAAACTGTTTTTT,TRBJ1-4,.,.,TRBV4-2
CASLPQSASGVLKTQYF,TGTGCCAGCCTTCCCCAGTCCGCTAGCGGGGTCCTAAAGACCCAGTACTTC,TRBJ2-5,TRBD2,.,TRBV27
CASSDRLNTEAFF,TGTGCCAGTAGCGACAGGTTGAACACTGAAGCTTTCTTT,TRBJ1-1,.,.,TRBV19
CASSIHRVNEQFF,TGTGCCAGTAGTATTCACAGGGTCAATGAGCAGTTCTTC,TRBJ2-1,.,.,TRBV19
CASSLFRENTEAFF,TGTGCCAGCAGCTTATTTCGGGAGAACACTGAAGCTTTCTTT,TRBJ1-1,.,once,TRBV11-2